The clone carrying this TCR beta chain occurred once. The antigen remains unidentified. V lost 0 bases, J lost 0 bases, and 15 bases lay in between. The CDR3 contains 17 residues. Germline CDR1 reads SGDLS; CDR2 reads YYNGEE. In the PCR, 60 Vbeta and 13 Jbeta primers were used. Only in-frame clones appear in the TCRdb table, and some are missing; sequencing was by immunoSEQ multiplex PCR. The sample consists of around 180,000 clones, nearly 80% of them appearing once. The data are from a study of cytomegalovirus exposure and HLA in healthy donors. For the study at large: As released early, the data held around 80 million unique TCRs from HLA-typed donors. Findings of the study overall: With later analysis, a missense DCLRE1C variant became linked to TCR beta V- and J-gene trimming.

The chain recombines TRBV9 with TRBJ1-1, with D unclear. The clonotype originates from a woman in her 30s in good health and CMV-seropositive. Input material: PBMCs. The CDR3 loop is CASSVGSGGVLNTEAFF. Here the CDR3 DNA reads TGTGCCAGCAGCGTAGGCTCCGGAGGAGTACTGAACACTGAAGCTTTCTTT.